These T cell receptor beta chains were read from a single sample in a study of blood T cell repertoires in COVID-19. TCRdb's table, derived via immunoSEQ multiplex PCR, lists solely in-frame clones and lacks some. This table holds some 180,000 clones, approximately 83% found once. Sequences were obtained from peripheral blood. The receptors come from a woman in her thirties or forties with COVID-19, enrolled during active disease. The CDR3 runs from the conserved cysteine through the conserved F or W. Fields, in order: D gene, V gene, J gene, clone size, CDR3 DNA, CDR3 protein. A D gene is named only where the DNA matches it firmly. Size values are once, few and many counts, or a class for expanded clones, and some rows have none.

d_call: NA; v_call: TRBV5-1; j_call: TRBJ1-6; clone_size: NA; cdr3_nt: TGCGCCAGCAGCTCACCAAACAGGGAGACACCCCTCCACTTT; cdr3_aa: CASSSPNRETPLHF
d_call: NA; v_call: TRBV9; j_call: TRBJ2-1; clone_size: NA; cdr3_nt: TGTGCCAGCAGCGTAGGTGGGAGTAGATCCTACAATGAGCAGTTCTTC; cdr3_aa: CASSVGGSRSYNEQFF
d_call: NA; v_call: TRBV6-5; j_call: TRBJ2-5; clone_size: NA; cdr3_nt: TGTGCCAGCAGTTACGTTACAGGGACCGAGACCCAGTACTTC; cdr3_aa: CASSYVTGTETQYF
d_call: NA; v_call: TRBV6-5; j_call: TRBJ1-1; clone_size: NA; cdr3_nt: TGTGCCAGCAGTTACAGAGGTGACACTGAAGCTTTCTTT; cdr3_aa: CASSYRGDTEAFF
d_call: NA; v_call: TRBV4-1; j_call: TRBJ2-1; clone_size: NA; cdr3_nt: TGCGCCAGCAGCGCAGAAAGTTACAATGAGCAGTTCTTC; cdr3_aa: CASSAESYNEQFF
d_call: NA; v_call: TRBV28; j_call: TRBJ1-1; clone_size: NA; cdr3_nt: TGTGCCAGCAGTTCCCCCCCAGGACGGAGGCTCGAAGCTTTCTTT; cdr3_aa: CASSSPPGRRLEAFF
d_call: NA; v_call: TRBV7-9; j_call: TRBJ2-4; clone_size: NA; cdr3_nt: TGTGCCAGCAGCTTCCAGACCAAAAACATTCAGTACTTC; cdr3_aa: CASSFQTKNIQYF
d_call: TRBD1; v_call: TRBV10-3; j_call: TRBJ2-5; clone_size: NA; cdr3_nt: TGTGCCATCAGTTACGGACAGGGGATTCAAGAGACCCAGTACTTC; cdr3_aa: CAISYGQGIQETQYF
d_call: TRBD1; v_call: TRBV5-1; j_call: TRBJ1-1; clone_size: NA; cdr3_nt: TGCGCCAGCAGCCCGTTAAACAGGGGTCTCAACACTGAAGCTTTCTTT; cdr3_aa: CASSPLNRGLNTEAFF
d_call: NA; v_call: TRBV6-6; j_call: TRBJ1-2; clone_size: NA; cdr3_nt: TGTGCCAGCAGCGGGGGACCGCCTTCCTATGGCTACACCTTC; cdr3_aa: CASSGGPPSYGYTF
d_call: NA; v_call: TRBV16; j_call: TRBJ1-2; clone_size: once; cdr3_nt: TGTGCCAGCAGCCCGCAACCAAGCACGGCAGGGTTAGGAGGCTACACCTTC; cdr3_aa: CASSPQPSTAGLGGYTF
d_call: NA; v_call: TRBV5-4; j_call: TRBJ1-1; clone_size: NA; cdr3_nt: TGTGCCAGCCGACCCGGGGGGTCGTTCACTGAAGCTTTCTTT; cdr3_aa: CASRPGGSFTEAFF
d_call: TRBD2; v_call: TRBV7-9; j_call: TRBJ2-1; clone_size: few; cdr3_nt: TGTGCCAGCAGCCAACTAGCGGGAGGATTGTATGAGCAGTTCTTC; cdr3_aa: CASSQLAGGLYEQFF
d_call: TRBD2; v_call: TRBV4-2; j_call: TRBJ2-7; clone_size: NA; cdr3_nt: TGTGCCAGCAGCCAAGTCGGTCTTAGCGGGGGGGTTTACGAGCAGTACTTC; cdr3_aa: CASSQVGLSGGVYEQYF
d_call: TRBD1; v_call: TRBV10-3; j_call: TRBJ1-6; clone_size: once; cdr3_nt: TGTGCCATCAGGGGGGACAGCCTTAATTCACCCCTCCACTTT; cdr3_aa: CAIRGDSLNSPLHF
d_call: NA; v_call: TRBV6-4; j_call: TRBJ1-3; clone_size: NA; cdr3_nt: TGTGCCAGCAGGGAACTACACAAATCCTCTGGAAACACCATATATTTT; cdr3_aa: CASRELHKSSGNTIYF
d_call: NA; v_call: TRBV6-5; j_call: TRBJ2-2; clone_size: NA; cdr3_nt: TGTGCCAGCAGTCGGTCTAACACCGGGGAGCTGTTTTTT; cdr3_aa: CASSRSNTGELFF
d_call: NA; v_call: TRBV29-1; j_call: TRBJ2-4; clone_size: NA; cdr3_nt: TGCAGCCTTACATCAGGGGAGGGCATTCAGTACTTC; cdr3_aa: CSLTSGEGIQYF
d_call: TRBD1; v_call: TRBV7-8; j_call: TRBJ1-2; clone_size: NA; cdr3_nt: TGTGCCAGCAGCATACAGGGGGCGAACTATGGCTACACCTTC; cdr3_aa: CASSIQGANYGYTF
d_call: NA; v_call: TRBV9; j_call: TRBJ2-7; clone_size: NA; cdr3_nt: TGTGCCAGCAGCGTCGGGACAAATTCCTACGAGCAGTACTTC; cdr3_aa: CASSVGTNSYEQYF
d_call: TRBD1; v_call: TRBV2; j_call: TRBJ1-5; clone_size: NA; cdr3_nt: TGTGCCAGCAGTCCACAGGGGGCCCACAATCAGCCCCAGCATTTT; cdr3_aa: CASSPQGAHNQPQHF
d_call: TRBD2; v_call: TRBV28; j_call: TRBJ2-1; clone_size: NA; cdr3_nt: TGTGCCAGCAGTACCAATTCCCCAGCGGGAGTATTCCCGAATGAGCAGTTCTTC; cdr3_aa: CASSTNSPAGVFPNEQFF
d_call: TRBD2; v_call: TRBV25-1; j_call: TRBJ2-7; clone_size: NA; cdr3_nt: TGTGCCAGCAGTGCGGGAGGCCTTCCCTACGAGCAGTACTTC; cdr3_aa: CASSAGGLPYEQYF
d_call: NA; v_call: TRBV7-9; j_call: TRBJ1-2; clone_size: medium-sized; cdr3_nt: TGTGCCAGCAGCGCACCGGGACTCCCTAACTATGGCTACACCTTC; cdr3_aa: CASSAPGLPNYGYTF
d_call: NA; v_call: TRBV5-1; j_call: TRBJ2-3; clone_size: few; cdr3_nt: TGCGCCAGCACCCCCTGGGGGCCCACAAGGTTCACAGATACGCAGTATTTT; cdr3_aa: CASTPWGPTRFTDTQYF
d_call: NA; v_call: TRBV6-2/TRBV6-3; j_call: TRBJ1-5; clone_size: NA; cdr3_nt: TGTGCCAGCAGTACACAGGGAGAGCCCCAGCATTTT; cdr3_aa: CASSTQGEPQHF
d_call: TRBD2; v_call: TRBV25-1; j_call: TRBJ2-2; clone_size: NA; cdr3_nt: TGTGCCACGCCCGGCCTCGCGGGGGTGAACACCGGGGAGCTGTTTTTT; cdr3_aa: CATPGLAGVNTGELFF
d_call: TRBD2; v_call: TRBV27; j_call: TRBJ2-2; clone_size: NA; cdr3_nt: TGTGCCAGCAGACCCACTAGCGGGAGGGCTGGAACCGGGGAGCTGTTTTTT; cdr3_aa: CASRPTSGRAGTGELFF
d_call: TRBD1; v_call: TRBV6-1; j_call: TRBJ2-7; clone_size: NA; cdr3_nt: TGTGCCAGCAGTGAAACCCGAGTGGACAGGTTGTCCTACGAGCAGTACTTC; cdr3_aa: CASSETRVDRLSYEQYF
d_call: NA; v_call: TRBV9; j_call: TRBJ2-7; clone_size: NA; cdr3_nt: TGTGCCAGCAGCGTAGCGGACACACTCTACGAGCAGTACTTC; cdr3_aa: CASSVADTLYEQYF
d_call: TRBD2; v_call: TRBV5-5; j_call: TRBJ2-7; clone_size: NA; cdr3_nt: TGTGCCAGCAGCTTTGACGGGGGGTCCTACGAGCAGTACTTC; cdr3_aa: CASSFDGGSYEQYF
d_call: NA; v_call: TRBV5-1; j_call: TRBJ1-2; clone_size: NA; cdr3_nt: TGCGCCAGCAGCTTGACCCCCGGAGGGGGGGGTTATGGCTACACCTTC; cdr3_aa: CASSLTPGGGGYGYTF